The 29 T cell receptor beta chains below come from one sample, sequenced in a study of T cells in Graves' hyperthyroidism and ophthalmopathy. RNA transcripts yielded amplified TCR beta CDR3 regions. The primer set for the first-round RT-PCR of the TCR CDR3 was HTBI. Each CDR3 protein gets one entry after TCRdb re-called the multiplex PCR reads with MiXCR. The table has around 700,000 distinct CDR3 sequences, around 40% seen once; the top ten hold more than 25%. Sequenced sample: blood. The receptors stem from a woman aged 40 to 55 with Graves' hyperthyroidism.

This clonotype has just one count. The CDR3 loop reads CAISEPGSYEQYF. The CDR3 bases are TGTGCCATCAGTGAGCCGGGGTCCTACGAGCAGTACTTC. The rearrangement links TRBV10-3 to TRBJ2-7; tentatively, D is TRBD2 (5 bases). Germline V gene data show CDR1 as ENHRY and CDR2 as SYGVKD. Deletions cut 2 bases from V and 1 base from J, with 6 bases between. CDR3 length equals 13 residues.

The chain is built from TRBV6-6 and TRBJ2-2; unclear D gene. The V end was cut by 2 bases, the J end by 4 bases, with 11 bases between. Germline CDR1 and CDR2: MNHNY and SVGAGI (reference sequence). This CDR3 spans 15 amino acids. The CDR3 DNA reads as TGTGCCAGCAGTTACGGTTCCTTCGCCACCGGGGAGCTGTTTTTT. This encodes CASSYGSFATGELFF.

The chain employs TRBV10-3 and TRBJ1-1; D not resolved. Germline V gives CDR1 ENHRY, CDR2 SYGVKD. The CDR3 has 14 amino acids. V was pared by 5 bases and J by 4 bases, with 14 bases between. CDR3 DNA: TGTGCCATCAGTACCCACGCAGCCGGCACTGAAGCTTTCTTT. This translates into CAISTHAAGTEAFF.

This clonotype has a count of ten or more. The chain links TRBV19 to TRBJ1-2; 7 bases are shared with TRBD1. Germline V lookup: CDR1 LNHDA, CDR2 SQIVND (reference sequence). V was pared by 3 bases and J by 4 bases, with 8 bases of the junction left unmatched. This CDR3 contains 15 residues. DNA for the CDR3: TGTGCCAGTAGTATGTCCGACAGGGACCGCTATGGCTACACCTTC. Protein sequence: CASSMSDRDRYGYTF.

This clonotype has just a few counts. CDR3 region: CASSLSGDRVKGSNQPQHF. CDR3 bases: TGTGCCAGCAGTTTATCGGGGGACAGGGTAAAGGGCAGCAATCAGCCCCAGCATTTT. This rearrangement joins TRBV12-3 or TRBV12-4 to TRBJ1-5, with 9 bases that match TRBD1. The CDR3 length is 19 residues. J was trimmed by 1 base and V by 2 bases; bases with no gene match: 12.

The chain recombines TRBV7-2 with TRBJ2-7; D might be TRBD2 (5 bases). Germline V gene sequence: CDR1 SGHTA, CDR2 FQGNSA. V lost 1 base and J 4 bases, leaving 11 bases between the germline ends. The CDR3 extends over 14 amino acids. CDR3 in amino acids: CASSLGFGKYEQYF. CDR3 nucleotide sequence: TGTGCCAGCAGCTTAGGGTTCGGGAAGTACGAGCAGTACTTC.

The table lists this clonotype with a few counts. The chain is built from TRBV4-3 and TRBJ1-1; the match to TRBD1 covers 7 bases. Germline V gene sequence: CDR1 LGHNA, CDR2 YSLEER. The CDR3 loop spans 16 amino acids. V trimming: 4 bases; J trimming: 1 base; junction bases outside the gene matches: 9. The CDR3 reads CASSLEERGQNTEAFF. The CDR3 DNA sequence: TGCGCCAGCAGCCTCGAAGAAAGGGGGCAGAACACTGAAGCTTTCTTT.

The CDR3: CASSTGRTDTQYF. The DNA of the CDR3 is TGTGCCAGCAGCACGGGCCGCACAGATACGCAGTATTTT. The chain has TRBV9 and TRBJ2-3; D gene ambiguous. Deletions cut 4 bases from V and 1 base from J, with 7 bases between. This CDR3 contains 13 residues. The germline CDR1 and CDR2 sequences are SGDLS and YYNGEE.

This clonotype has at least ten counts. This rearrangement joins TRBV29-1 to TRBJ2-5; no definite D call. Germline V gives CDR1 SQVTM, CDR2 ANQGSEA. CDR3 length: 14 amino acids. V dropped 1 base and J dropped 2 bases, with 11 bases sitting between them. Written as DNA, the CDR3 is TGCAGCGTTGAAGGGTTCACGGTACAAGAGACCCAGTACTTC. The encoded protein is CSVEGFTVQETQYF.

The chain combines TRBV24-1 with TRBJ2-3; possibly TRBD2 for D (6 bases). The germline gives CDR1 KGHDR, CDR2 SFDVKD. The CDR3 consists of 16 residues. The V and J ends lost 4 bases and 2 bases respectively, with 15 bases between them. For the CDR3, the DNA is TGTGCCACCAGTGACCCGACTAGATCTACCACAGATACGCAGTATTTT. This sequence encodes CATSDPTRSTTDTQYF.

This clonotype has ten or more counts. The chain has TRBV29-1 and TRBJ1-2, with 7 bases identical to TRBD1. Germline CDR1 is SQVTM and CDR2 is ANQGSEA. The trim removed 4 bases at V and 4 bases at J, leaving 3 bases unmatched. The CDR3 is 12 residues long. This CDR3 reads CSVVDRSYGYTF. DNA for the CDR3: TGCAGCGTTGTGGACAGGTCCTATGGCTACACCTTC.

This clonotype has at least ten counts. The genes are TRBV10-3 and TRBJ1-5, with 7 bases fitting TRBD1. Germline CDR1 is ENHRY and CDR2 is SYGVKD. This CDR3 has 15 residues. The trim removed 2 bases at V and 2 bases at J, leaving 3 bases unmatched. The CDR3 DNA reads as TGTGCCATCAGTGAGGAGGGGGCCGGCAATCAGCCCCAGCATTTT. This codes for CAISEEGAGNQPQHF.

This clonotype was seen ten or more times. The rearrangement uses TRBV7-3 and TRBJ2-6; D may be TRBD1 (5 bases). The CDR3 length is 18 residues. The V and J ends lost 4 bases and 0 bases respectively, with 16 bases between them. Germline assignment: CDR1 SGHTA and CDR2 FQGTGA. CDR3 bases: TGTGCCAGCAGCTCAGCAGGGTACTCCTTCTCTGGGGCCAACGTCCTGACTTTC. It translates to CASSSAGYSFSGANVLTF.

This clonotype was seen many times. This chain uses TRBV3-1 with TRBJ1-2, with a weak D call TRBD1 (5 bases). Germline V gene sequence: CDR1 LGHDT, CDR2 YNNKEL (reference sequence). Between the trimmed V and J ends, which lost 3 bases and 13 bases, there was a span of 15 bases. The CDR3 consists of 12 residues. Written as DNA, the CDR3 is TGTGCCAGCAGCCAGAGTGGGGACGCCACCACCTTC. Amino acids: CASSQSGDATTF.

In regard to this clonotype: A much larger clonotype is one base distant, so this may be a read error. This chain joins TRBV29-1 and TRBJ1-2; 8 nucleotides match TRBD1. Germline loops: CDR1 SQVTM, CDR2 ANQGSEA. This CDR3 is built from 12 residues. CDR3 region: CSVGSGGYGCTF. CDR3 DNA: TGCAGCGTTGGCTCAGGGGGCTATGGCTGCACCTTC.

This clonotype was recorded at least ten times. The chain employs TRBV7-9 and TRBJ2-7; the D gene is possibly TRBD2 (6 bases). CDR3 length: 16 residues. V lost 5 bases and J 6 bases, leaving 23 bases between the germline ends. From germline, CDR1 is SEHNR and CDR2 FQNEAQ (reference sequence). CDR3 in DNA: TGTGCCAGCAGCACCACTGGGGGGACGTGGGGCCCCGAGCAGTACTTC. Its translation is CASSTTGGTWGPEQYF.

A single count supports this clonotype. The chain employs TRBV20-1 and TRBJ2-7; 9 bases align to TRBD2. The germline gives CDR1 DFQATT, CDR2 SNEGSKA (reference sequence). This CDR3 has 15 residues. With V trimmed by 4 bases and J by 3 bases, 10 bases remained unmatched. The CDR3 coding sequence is TGCAGTGCTATGGGGCTAGCGGGGAAGAACTACGAGCAGTACTTC. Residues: CSAMGLAGKNYEQYF.

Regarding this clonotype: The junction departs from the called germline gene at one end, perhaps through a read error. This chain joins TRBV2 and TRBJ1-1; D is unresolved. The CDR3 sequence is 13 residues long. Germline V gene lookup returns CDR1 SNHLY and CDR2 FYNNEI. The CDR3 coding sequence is TGTGCCAGCAGTGAAGCGGGGAACACTGAAACTTTCTTT. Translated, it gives CASSEAGNTETFF.

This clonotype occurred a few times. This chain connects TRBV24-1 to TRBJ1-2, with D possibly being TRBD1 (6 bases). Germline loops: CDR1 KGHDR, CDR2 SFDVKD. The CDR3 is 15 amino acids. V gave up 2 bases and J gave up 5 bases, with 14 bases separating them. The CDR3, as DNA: TGTGCCACCAGTGATTCCGCCCCGGGGGCGTATGGCTACACCTTC. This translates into CATSDSAPGAYGYTF.

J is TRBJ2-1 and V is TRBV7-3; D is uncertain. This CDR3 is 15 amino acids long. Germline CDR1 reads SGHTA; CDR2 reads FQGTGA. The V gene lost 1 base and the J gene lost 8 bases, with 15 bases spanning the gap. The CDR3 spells CASSLKFTGLDEQFF. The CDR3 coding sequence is TGTGCCAGCAGCTTAAAGTTTACGGGTCTGGATGAGCAGTTCTTC.

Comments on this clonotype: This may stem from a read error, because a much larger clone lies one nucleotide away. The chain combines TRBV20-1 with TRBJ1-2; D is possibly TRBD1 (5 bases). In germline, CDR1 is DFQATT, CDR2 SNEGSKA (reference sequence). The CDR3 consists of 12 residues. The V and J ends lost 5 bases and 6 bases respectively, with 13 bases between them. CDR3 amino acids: CSAPTATDGYTF. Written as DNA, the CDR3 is TGCAGTGCTCCGACCGCGACAGATGGCTACACCTTC.

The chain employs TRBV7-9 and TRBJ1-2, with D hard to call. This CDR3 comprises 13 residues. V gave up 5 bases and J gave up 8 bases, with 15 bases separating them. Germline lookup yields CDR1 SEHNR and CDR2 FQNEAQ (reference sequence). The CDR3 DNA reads TGTGCCAGCAGCCAACTAAGAGTAAGAGGCTACACCTTC. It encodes CASSQLRVRGYTF.

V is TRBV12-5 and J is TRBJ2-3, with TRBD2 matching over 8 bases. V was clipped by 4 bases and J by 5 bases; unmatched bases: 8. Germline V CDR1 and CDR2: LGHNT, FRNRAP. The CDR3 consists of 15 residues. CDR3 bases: TGTGCTAGTGGTTCACGACGGGGGGGCGGAGATACGCAGTATTTT. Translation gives CASGSRRGGGDTQYF.

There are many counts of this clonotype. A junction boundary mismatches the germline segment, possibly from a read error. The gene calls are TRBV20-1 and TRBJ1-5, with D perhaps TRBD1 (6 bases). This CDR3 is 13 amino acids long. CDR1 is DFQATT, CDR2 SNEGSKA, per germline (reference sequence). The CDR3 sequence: CSASRGYNQPQHF. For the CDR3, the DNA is TGCAGTGCTAGTAGGGGGTATAATCAGCCCCAACATTTT.

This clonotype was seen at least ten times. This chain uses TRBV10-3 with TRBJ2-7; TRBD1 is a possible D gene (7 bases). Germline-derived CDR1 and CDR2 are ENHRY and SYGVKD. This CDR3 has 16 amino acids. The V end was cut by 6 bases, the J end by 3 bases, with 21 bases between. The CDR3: CAIREGTGVQYYEQYF. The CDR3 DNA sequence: TGTGCCATCAGGGAGGGTACAGGGGTGCAATACTACGAGCAGTACTTC.

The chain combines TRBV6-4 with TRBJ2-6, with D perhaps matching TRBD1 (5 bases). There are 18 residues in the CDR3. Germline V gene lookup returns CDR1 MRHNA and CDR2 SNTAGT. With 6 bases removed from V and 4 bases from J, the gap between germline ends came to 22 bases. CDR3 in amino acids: CASSATLKSTAGANVLTF. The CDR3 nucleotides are TGTGCCAGCAGCGCCACCCTTAAATCGACAGCCGGGGCCAACGTCCTGACTTTC.

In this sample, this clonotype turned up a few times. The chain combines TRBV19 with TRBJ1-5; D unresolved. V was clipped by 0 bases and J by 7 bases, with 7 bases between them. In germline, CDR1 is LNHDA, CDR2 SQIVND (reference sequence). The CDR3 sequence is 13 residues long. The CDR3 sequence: CASSIDLVQPQHF. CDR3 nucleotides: TGTGCCAGTAGTATAGATTTAGTACAGCCCCAGCATTTT.

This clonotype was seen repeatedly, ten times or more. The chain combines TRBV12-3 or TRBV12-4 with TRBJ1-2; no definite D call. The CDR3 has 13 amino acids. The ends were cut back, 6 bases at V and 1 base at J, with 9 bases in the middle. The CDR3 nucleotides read TGTGCCAGCAGAACTACAGATAACTATGGCTACACCTTC. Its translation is CASRTTDNYGYTF.

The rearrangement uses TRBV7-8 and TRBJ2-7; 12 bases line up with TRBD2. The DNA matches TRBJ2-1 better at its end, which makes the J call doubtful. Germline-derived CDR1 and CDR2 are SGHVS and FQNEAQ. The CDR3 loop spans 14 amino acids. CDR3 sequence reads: CASSLGTSGDEQFF. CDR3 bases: TGTGCCAGCAGCTTAGGGACTAGCGGGGATGAGCAGTTCTTC.